Each of the 19 T cell receptor beta chains below was sequenced from the same sample in a study of CD8+ T cells in alopecia areata. Reverse transcribed after extraction, RNA yielded cDNA as the sequencing template. Method: immunoSEQ multiplex PCR; TCRdb's copy keeps in-frame clones and lacks some. The repertoire holds 190,000 or so clones, with about three fifths as singletons. Treatment denoted: oral pan-JAK inhibitor, 5-10 mg twice daily. The starting material was CD4+ T cells sorted from blood, obtained at week 24, from a patient treated with tofacitinib. These receptors all come from a human donor with alopecia areata.

This clone came up once. The chain links TRBV7-9 to TRBJ2-7; 7 nucleotides line up with TRBD1. This CDR3 has 16 residues. CDR1 and CDR2 (germline): SEHNR, FQNEAQ (reference sequence). The trim removed 0 bases at V and 0 bases at J, leaving 5 bases unmatched. CDR3 in amino acids: CASSLALGQSSYEQYF. CDR3 DNA sequence: TGTGCCAGCAGCTTAGCGCTGGGACAGAGCTCCTACGAGCAGTACTTC.

The V call is TRBV4-3, the J call TRBJ1-6; D possibly corresponds to TRBD1 (6 bases). The V and J ends lost 5 bases and 2 bases respectively, with 16 bases between them. Germline loops: CDR1 LGHNA, CDR2 YSLEER. This CDR3 is built from 17 residues. CDR3 coding DNA: TGCGCCAGCAGCATGGACTCCGGGACAACCTATAATTCACCCCTCCACTTT. Its translation: CASSMDSGTTYNSPLHF.

The chain combines TRBV2 with TRBJ2-5; D is ambiguous. The germline V and J ends were trimmed by 5 bases and 4 bases, with 8 bases remaining between them. The CDR3 extends over 12 amino acids. Germline V lookup: CDR1 SNHLY, CDR2 FYNNEI. The CDR3 region has the DNA TGTGCCAGCAGTCCCACACTAGAGACCCAGTACTTC. This encodes CASSPTLETQYF.

This clone was observed a handful of times. The chain combines TRBV5-1 with TRBJ2-1; 7 nucleotides align to TRBD2. Germline V gene data show CDR1 as SGHRS and CDR2 as YFSETQ. Germline trimming cut 2 bases from V and 7 bases from J; bases unmatched to any gene: 9. This CDR3 has 15 amino acids. The DNA for the CDR3 is TGCGCCAGCAGCTTAAACCTAGCGGATAGGAATGAGCAGTTCTTC. Translated: CASSLNLADRNEQFF.

The rearrangement joins TRBV5-1 to TRBJ2-6; D remains unclear. Between the trimmed V and J ends, which lost 4 bases and 0 bases, there was a span of 17 bases. CDR3 length equals 18 residues. The V gene's germline CDR1 is SGHRS and CDR2 YFSETQ. The CDR3 DNA sequence: TGCGCCAGCAGCCCACACCAAGGGTTCTCCTCTGGGGCCAACGTCCTGACTTTC. Protein: CASSPHQGFSSGANVLTF.

The chain uses TRBV30 and TRBJ2-5; 8 nucleotides agree with TRBD1. Trimming removed 1 base from V and 4 bases from J; junction bases left unmatched: 5. The CDR3 loop spans 14 amino acids. Germline CDR1 is GTSNPN and CDR2 is SVGIG (reference sequence). The CDR3 DNA follows: TGTGCCTGGAGTGCGGGACAGGTACCAGAGACCCAGTACTTC. Its translation: CAWSAGQVPETQYF. The variable domain in full, completed from reference TRBV30 and TRBJ2-5, reads SQTIHQWPATLVQPVGSPLSLECTVEGTSNPNLYWYRQAAGRGLQLLFYSVGIGQISSEVPQNLSASRPQDRQFILSSKKLLLSDSGFYLCAWSAGQVPETQYFGPGTRLLVL.

There are a few counts of this clone. The genes are TRBV7-2 and TRBJ2-1; the D call may be TRBD1 or TRBD2 (5 bases each). This CDR3 comprises 14 residues. Trimming left V 2 bases short and J 6 bases short, with 11 bases between. In germline, CDR1 is SGHTA, CDR2 FQGNSA. The CDR3 sequence is CASSLLGVSNEQFF. The CDR3, as DNA: TGTGCCAGCAGCTTATTGGGGGTATCCAATGAGCAGTTCTTC.

The chain uses TRBV7-3 and TRBJ2-5; 9 bases match TRBD1. From germline, CDR1 is SGHTA and CDR2 FQGTGA. Trimming at V came to 5 bases and at J to 4 bases, leaving 5 bases not matched to a gene. This CDR3 spans 14 amino acids. The CDR3: CASSRTGGRETQYF. CDR3 DNA sequence: TGTGCCAGCAGCCGCACAGGGGGCCGAGAGACCCAGTACTTC.

The chain uses TRBV5-1 and TRBJ2-1; TRBD2 agrees at 10 bases. The ends lost 0 bases at V and 8 bases at J; junction bases unmatched: 11. The CDR3 length is 17 residues. Germline lookup yields CDR1 SGHRS and CDR2 YFSETQ. CDR3 loop: CASSLALLAGDLYEQFF. The CDR3 region has the DNA TGCGCCAGCAGCTTGGCCCTCCTAGCGGGAGATCTCTATGAGCAGTTCTTC.

The chain couples TRBV5-4 to TRBJ1-5, with TRBD1 as a possible D gene (5 bases). The germline CDR1 and CDR2 sequences are SGHNT and YYREEE (reference sequence). Trimming took off 4 bases at V and 3 bases at J, with 17 bases between the two ends. This CDR3 comprises 16 residues. The CDR3 here is CASSLGGQGYNQPQHF. The CDR3 region has the DNA TGTGCCAGCAGCCTCGGCGGGCAGGGCTACAATCAGCCCCAGCATTTT.

This clone was seen only a few times. The germline gene is not matched at one end of the junction; a read error may be the cause. The chain uses TRBV2 and TRBJ1-2; D remains unclear. Germline V gene data show CDR1 as SNHLY and CDR2 as FYNNEI. This CDR3 region has 15 residues. The CDR3 nucleotides read TGTGCCAGCCGTGAAGAGGCAGATATTAACTATGGCTACACCTTC. Translated, it gives CASREEADINYGYTF.

CDR3 sequence: CASSLATGTANYGYTF. The DNA for the CDR3 is TGTGCCAGCAGCTTAGCCACCGGGACAGCTAACTATGGCTACACCTTC. This chain joins TRBV11-2 and TRBJ1-2; 7 bases map to TRBD1. From germline, CDR1 is SGHAT and CDR2 FQNNGV. The CDR3 loop spans 16 amino acids. J was trimmed by 0 bases and V by 1 base; bases with no gene match: 5. The full variable domain, in which reference TRBV11-2 and TRBJ1-2 provide the parts outside the CDR3, is EAGVAQSPRYKIIEKRQSVAFWCNPISGHATLYWYQQILGQGPKLLIQFQNNGVVDDSQLPKDRFSAERLKGVDSTLKIQPAKLEDSAVYLCASSLATGTANYGYTFGSGTRLTVV.

The CDR3 region is CASSVAGTGYNEQFF. The CDR3 nucleotides are TGTGCCAGCAGCGTAGCTGGGACAGGGTACAATGAGCAGTTCTTC. J is TRBJ2-1 and V is TRBV9, with TRBD1 identical over 9 bases. V lost 0 bases, J lost 4 bases, and 2 bases stayed unmatched. Germline values: CDR1 SGDLS, CDR2 YYNGEE. CDR3 length equals 15 residues.

In its sample, this clone was seen a few times. The V and J genes are TRBV6-5 and TRBJ1-6; D is uncertain. This CDR3 is 16 amino acids long. Germline lookup yields CDR1 MNHEY and CDR2 SVGAGI. V dropped 0 bases and J dropped 4 bases, with 10 bases sitting between them. In nucleotides, the CDR3 is TGTGCCAGCAGTTACTCTGTCGGGCAGTATAATTCACCCCTCCACTTT. This translates into CASSYSVGQYNSPLHF.

This clone was picked up a small number of times. The V gene is TRBV30, the J gene TRBJ2-1; D might be TRBD1 or TRBD2, each matching 5 bases. The CDR3 spans 14 residues. The V end was cut by 0 bases, the J end by 8 bases, with 14 bases between. Looked up from germline, CDR1 is GTSNPN and CDR2 is SVGIG (reference sequence). CDR3 nucleotides: TGTGCCTGGAGTGTACGGTTCGGGGACGATGAGCAGTTCTTC. Its protein product is CAWSVRFGDDEQFF.

Concerning this clone itself: At one of its ends the junction is not consistent with the germline gene, which may arise from a read error. As DNA, the CDR3 is TGTGCCAGCAGTTTAAAAGGACTAGCGGGAACTTTT. It is translated as CASSLKGLAGTF. The chain links TRBV28 to TRBJ2-3, with 12 bases lining up with TRBD2. The CDR3 contains 12 residues. From germline, CDR1 is MDHEN and CDR2 SYDVKM.

On this clone: The same CDR3 is also encoded by other DNA sequences in this sample. The chain employs TRBV5-1 and TRBJ2-7, with 8 bases aligning to TRBD2. This CDR3 has 14 amino acids. V lost 0 bases and J lost 2; bases outside the gene matches: 1. CDR1 is SGHRS and CDR2 is YFSETQ in the germline V gene. The CDR3 spells CASSLERGPYEQYF. As DNA, the CDR3 is TGCGCCAGCAGCTTGGAGCGGGGGCCCTACGAGCAGTACTTC. Looking up the rest from reference TRBV5-1 and TRBJ2-7 gives the full variable domain: KAGVTQTPRYLIKTRGQQVTLSCSPISGHRSVSWYQQTPGQGLQFLFEYFSETQRNKGNFPGRFSGRQFSNSRSEMNVSTLELGDSALYLCASSLERGPYEQYFGPGTRLTVT.

The J gene is TRBJ2-7, the V gene TRBV19; D ambiguous. The V gene lost 3 bases and the J gene lost 4 bases, with 16 bases spanning the gap. This CDR3 has 15 amino acids. Germline loops: CDR1 LNHDA, CDR2 SQIVND (reference sequence). The CDR3 is CASSIATASNYEQYF. The CDR3 DNA follows: TGTGCCAGTAGTATCGCCACGGCCTCAAATTACGAGCAGTACTTC.

The V call is TRBV7-2, the J call TRBJ2-2; no firm D call. CDR3 length equals 14 residues. Trimming removed 4 bases from V and 4 bases from J, with 10 bases in between. Looked up from germline, CDR1 is SGHTA and CDR2 is FQGNSA. The CDR3 is CASSSRPFTGELFF. The CDR3 DNA sequence: TGTGCCAGCAGCTCCCGGCCCTTCACCGGGGAGCTGTTTTTT. The entire variable domain, with the rest obtained from reference TRBV7-2 and TRBJ2-2, is as follows: GAGVSQSPSNKVTEKGKDVELRCDPISGHTALYWYRQSLGQGLEFLIYFQGNSAPDKSGLPSDRFSAERTGGSVSTLTIQRTQQEDSAVYLCASSSRPFTGELFFGEGSRLTVL.